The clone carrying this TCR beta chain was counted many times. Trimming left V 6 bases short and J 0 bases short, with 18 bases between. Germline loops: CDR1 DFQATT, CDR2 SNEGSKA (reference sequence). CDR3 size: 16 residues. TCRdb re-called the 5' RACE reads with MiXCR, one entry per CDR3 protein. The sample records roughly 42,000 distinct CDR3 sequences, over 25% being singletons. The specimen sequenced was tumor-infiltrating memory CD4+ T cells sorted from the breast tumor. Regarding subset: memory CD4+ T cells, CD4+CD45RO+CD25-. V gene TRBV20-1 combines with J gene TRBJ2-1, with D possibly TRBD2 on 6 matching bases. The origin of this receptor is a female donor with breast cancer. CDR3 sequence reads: CSAQSGDGNSYNEQFF. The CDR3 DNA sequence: TGCAGTGCCCAGTCGGGGGACGGTAACTCCTACAATGAGCAGTTCTTC.